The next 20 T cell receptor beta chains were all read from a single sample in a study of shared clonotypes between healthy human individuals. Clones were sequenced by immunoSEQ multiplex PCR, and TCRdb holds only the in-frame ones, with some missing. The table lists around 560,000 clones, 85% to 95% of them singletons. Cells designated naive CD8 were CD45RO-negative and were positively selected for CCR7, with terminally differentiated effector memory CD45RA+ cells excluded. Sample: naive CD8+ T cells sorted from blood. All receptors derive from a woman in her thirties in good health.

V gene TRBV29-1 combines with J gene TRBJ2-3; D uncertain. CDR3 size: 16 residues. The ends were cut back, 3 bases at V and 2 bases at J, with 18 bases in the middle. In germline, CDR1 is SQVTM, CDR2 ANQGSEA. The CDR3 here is CSVDAVRSTYTDTQYF. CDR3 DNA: TGCAGCGTTGACGCCGTACGGTCAACCTACACAGATACGCAGTATTTT.

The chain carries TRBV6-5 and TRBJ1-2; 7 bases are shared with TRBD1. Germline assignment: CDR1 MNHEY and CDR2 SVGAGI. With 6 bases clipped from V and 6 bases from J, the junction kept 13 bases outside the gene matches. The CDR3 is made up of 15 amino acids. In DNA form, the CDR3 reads TGTGCCAGCAGCCTCGGTGAAGGGGGCATCAATGGCTACACCTTC. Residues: CASSLGEGGINGYTF.

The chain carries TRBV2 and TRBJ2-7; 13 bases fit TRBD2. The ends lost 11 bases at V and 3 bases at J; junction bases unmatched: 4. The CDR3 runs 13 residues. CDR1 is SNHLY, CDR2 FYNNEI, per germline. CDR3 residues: CAGTSGTNYEQYF. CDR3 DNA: TGTGCCGGGACTAGCGGGACGAACTACGAGCAGTACTTC.

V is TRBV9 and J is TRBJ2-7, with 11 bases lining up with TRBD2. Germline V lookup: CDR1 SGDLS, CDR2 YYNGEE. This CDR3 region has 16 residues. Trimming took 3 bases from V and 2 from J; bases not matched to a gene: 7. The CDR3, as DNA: TGTGCCAGCAGCGCCGCGACTAGCGGGACCACCTACGAGCAGTACTTC. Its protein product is CASSAATSGTTYEQYF.

CDR3 in DNA: TGCGCCAGCAGCCAAGTCGGGCGGGTCCCCTACGAGCAGTACTTC. It yields the protein CASSQVGRVPYEQYF. V is TRBV4-1 and J is TRBJ2-7; tentatively, D is TRBD2 (5 bases). The CDR3 spans 15 residues. Germline-derived CDR1 and CDR2 are MGHRA and YSYEKL. The V end was cut by 1 base, the J end by 2 bases, with 12 bases between.

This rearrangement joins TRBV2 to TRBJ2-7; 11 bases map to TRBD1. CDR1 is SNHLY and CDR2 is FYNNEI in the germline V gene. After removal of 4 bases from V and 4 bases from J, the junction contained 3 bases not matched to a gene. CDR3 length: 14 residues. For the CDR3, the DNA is TGTGCCAGCAGTGTTGGACAGGGGGCTTACGAGCAGTACTTC. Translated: CASSVGQGAYEQYF.

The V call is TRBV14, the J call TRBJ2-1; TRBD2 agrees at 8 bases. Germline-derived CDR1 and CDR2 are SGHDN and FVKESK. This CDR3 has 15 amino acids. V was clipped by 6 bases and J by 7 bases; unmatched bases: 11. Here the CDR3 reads CASSRREVSINEQFF. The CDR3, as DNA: TGTGCCAGCAGTCGGCGGGAGGTTAGCATAAATGAGCAGTTCTTC.

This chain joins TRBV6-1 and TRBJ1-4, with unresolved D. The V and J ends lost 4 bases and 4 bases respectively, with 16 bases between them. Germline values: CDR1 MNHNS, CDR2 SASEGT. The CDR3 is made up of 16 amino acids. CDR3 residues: CASSASIVALNEKLFF. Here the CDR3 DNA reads TGTGCCAGCAGTGCCTCAATTGTCGCTCTTAATGAAAAACTGTTTTTT.

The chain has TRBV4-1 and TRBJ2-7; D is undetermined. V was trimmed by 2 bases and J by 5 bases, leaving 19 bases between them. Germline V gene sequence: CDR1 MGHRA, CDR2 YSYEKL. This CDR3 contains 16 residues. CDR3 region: CASSQKIPPSFHEQYF. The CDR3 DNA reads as TGCGCCAGCAGCCAAAAGATCCCCCCTAGTTTCCACGAGCAGTACTTC.

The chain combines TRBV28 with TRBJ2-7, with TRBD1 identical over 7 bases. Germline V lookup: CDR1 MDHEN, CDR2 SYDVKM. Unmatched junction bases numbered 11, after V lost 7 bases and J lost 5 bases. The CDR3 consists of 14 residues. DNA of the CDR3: TGTGCCAGCACCGACGAGAGGGGGCGTGACGAGCAGTACTTC. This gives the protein CASTDERGRDEQYF.

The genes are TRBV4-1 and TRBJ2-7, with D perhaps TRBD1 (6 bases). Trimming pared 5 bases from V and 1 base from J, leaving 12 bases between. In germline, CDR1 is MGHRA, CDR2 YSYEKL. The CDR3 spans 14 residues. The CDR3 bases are TGCGCCAGCAGCTCTCGGGACAAATCCTACGAGCAGTACTTC. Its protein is CASSSRDKSYEQYF.

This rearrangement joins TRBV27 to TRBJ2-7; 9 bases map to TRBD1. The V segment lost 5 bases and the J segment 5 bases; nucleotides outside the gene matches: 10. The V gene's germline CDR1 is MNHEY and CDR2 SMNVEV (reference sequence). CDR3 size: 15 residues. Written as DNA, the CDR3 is TGTGCCAGCAGTCACGGGACAGGGACCACGAACGAGCAGTACTTC. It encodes CASSHGTGTTNEQYF.

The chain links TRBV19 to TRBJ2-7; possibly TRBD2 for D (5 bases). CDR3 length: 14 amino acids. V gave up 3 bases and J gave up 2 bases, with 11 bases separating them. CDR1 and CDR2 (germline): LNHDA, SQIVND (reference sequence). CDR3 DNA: TGTGCCAGTAGTATCGGGATTCAAACCTACGAGCAGTACTTC. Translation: CASSIGIQTYEQYF.

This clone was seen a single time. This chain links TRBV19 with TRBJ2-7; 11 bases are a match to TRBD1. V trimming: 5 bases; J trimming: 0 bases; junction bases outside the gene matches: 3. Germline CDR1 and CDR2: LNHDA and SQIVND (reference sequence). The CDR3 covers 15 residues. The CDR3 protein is CASSSGQGVSYEQYF. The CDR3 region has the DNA TGTGCCAGTAGTTCGGGACAGGGGGTCTCCTACGAGCAGTACTTC.

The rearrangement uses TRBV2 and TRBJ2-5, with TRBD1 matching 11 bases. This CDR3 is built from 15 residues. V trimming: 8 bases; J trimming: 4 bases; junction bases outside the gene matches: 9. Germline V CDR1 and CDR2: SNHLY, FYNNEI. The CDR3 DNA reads TGTGCCAGCTCGGACAGGGGGCGTTTAAGAGAGACCCAGTACTTC. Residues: CASSDRGRLRETQYF.

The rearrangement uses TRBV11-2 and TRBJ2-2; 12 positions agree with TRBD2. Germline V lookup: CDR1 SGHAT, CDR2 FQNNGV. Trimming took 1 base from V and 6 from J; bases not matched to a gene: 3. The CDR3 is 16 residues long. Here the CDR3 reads CASSLVGLAGSGELFF. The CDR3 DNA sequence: TGTGCCAGCAGCTTAGTCGGACTAGCGGGATCCGGGGAGCTGTTTTTT.

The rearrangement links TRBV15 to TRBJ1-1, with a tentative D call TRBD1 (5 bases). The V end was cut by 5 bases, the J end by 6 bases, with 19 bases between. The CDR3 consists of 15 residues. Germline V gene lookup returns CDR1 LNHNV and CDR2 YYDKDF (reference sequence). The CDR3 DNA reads TGTGCCACCAGCGACCCCGGGGTTCCGGGACCTGAAGCTTTCTTT. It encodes CATSDPGVPGPEAFF.

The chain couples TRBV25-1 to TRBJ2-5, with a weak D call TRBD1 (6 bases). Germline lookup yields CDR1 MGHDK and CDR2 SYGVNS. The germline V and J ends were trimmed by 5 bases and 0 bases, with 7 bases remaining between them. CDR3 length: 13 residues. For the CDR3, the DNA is TGTGCCAGCAGTCAGGGGTACCAAGAGACCCAGTACTTC. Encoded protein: CASSQGYQETQYF.

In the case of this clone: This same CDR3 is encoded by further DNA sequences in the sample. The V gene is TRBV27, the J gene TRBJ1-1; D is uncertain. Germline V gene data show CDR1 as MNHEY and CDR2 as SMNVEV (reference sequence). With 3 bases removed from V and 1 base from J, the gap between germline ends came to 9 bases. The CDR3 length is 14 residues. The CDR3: CASSLAGANTEAFF. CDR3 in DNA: TGTGCCAGCAGTTTGGCAGGTGCGAACACTGAAGCTTTCTTT.

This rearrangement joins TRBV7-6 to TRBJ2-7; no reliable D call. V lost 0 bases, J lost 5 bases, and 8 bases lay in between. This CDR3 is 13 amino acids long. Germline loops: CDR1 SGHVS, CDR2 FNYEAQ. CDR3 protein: CASSLAGIDEQYF. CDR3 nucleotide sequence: TGTGCCAGCAGCTTAGCGGGAATCGACGAGCAGTACTTC.